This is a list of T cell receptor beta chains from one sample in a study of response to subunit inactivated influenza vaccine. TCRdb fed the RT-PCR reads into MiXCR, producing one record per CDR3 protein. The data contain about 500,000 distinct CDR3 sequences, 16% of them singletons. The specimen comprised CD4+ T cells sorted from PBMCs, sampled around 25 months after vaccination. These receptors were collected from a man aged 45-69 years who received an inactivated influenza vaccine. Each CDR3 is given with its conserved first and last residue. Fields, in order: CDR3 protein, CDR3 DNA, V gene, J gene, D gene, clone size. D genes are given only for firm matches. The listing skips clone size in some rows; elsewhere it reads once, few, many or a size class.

CASSGDSTGELFF,TGTGCCAGCAGCGGGGACAGCACCGGGGAGCTGTTTTTT,TRBV7-9,TRBJ2-2,TRBD1,few
CSARVSGKAGELFF,TGCAGTGCTAGAGTCAGCGGGAAAGCCGGGGAGCTGTTTTTT,TRBV20-1,TRBJ2-2,TRBD2,few
CSARGGEGAYEQYF,TGCAGTGCTAGAGGGGGGGAGGGGGCCTACGAGCAGTACTTC,TRBV20-1,TRBJ2-7,-,-
CSAATGLLNNEQFF,TGCAGTGCTGCCACGGGACTACTTAACAATGAGCAGTTCTTC,TRBV20-1,TRBJ2-1,TRBD2,few
CASSRGWNLGPQHF,TGTGCCAGCAGCCGGGGATGGAACCTAGGGCCCCAGCATTTT,TRBV7-2,TRBJ1-5,-,-
CASSPSTGRDSPLHF,TGTGCCAGCAGCCCCTCGACAGGGAGGGATTCACCCCTCCACTTT,TRBV9,TRBJ1-6,TRBD1,-
CASREKREGLWEQYF,TGTGCCAGCAGGGAAAAGCGGGAGGGCCTATGGGAGCAGTACTTC,TRBV12-3/TRBV12-4,TRBJ2-7,TRBD2,many
CASSFSGGPGEQFF,TGTGCCAGCAGCTTCAGCGGGGGGCCAGGTGAGCAGTTCTTC,TRBV7-2,TRBJ2-1,TRBD2,-
CSVSRGDTEAFF,TGCAGCGTCTCCCGGGGGGACACTGAAGCTTTCTTT,TRBV29-1,TRBJ1-1,-,-
CASRLRTGLIEKLFF,TGTGCCAGCAGGTTACGGACAGGGTTGATTGAAAAACTGTTTTTT,TRBV28,TRBJ1-4,TRBD1,-
CSARPSGGSDTQYF,TGCAGTGCTAGACCTAGCGGGGGTTCAGATACGCAGTATTTT,TRBV20-1,TRBJ2-3,TRBD2,few
CAWSRRGEETQYF,TGTGCCTGGAGTCGCAGGGGAGAAGAGACCCAGTACTTC,TRBV30,TRBJ2-5,-,few
CASSRQGGGGVGTDTQYF,TGCGCCAGCAGTAGACAGGGGGGAGGAGGGGTCGGCACAGATACGCAGTATTTT,TRBV4-1,TRBJ2-3,TRBD1,-
CASSPGVGELFF,TGTGCCAGCAGCCCAGGGGTCGGGGAGCTGTTTTTT,TRBV5-4,TRBJ2-2,-,many
CASKVLYNEQFF,TGTGCCAGCAAGGTACTCTACAATGAGCAGTTCTTC,TRBV7-9,TRBJ2-1,-,few
CASSPREVGDTQYF,TGCGCCAGCAGCCCGAGAGAGGTAGGAGATACGCAGTATTTT,TRBV5-1,TRBJ2-3,-,few
CASSSWWRGNEQYF,TGTGCCAGCAGCTCATGGTGGCGGGGTAACGAGCAGTACTTC,TRBV5-5,TRBJ2-7,-,few
CASSLWGGRTDTQYF,TGTGCCAGCAGTTTATGGGGGGGTCGCACAGATACGCAGTATTTT,TRBV28,TRBJ2-3,-,many
CASSLYGGERYNEQFF,TGTGCCAGCAGTTTATATGGCGGGGAACGCTACAATGAGCAGTTCTTC,TRBV12-3/TRBV12-4,TRBJ2-1,-,-